This entry features one T cell receptor beta chain sequence. Antigen: not known. This record comes from a study of CD8 T cells in Susac syndrome. Study summary: Intravenous immunoglobulin alone or corticosteroids were being given to patients with Susac syndrome at blood draw, unless they were therapy-naive.

Looked up from germline, CDR1 is MDHEN and CDR2 is SYDVKM. This CDR3 region has 14 residues. With 4 bases removed from V and 2 bases from J, the gap between germline ends came to 11 bases. The CD8+ and CD4+ T cells were isolated magnetically using a negative isolation approach, whereas the TEMRA cells were enriched by FACS. The study's findings and limits: Expansion of clones was not seen in the CD4+ T cell repertoires of Susac syndrome.

After extraction with the RNeasy kit, about 0.5 to 1 ug of the RNA was reverse transcribed using random hexamers. TCRdb processed the immunoSEQ multiplex PCR reads anew with MiXCR; each CDR3 protein has one entry. In the table there are just over 150,000 distinct CDR3 sequences, roughly 95% of which are singletons. Sequenced sample: CD4+ T cells from PBMCs. The chain combines TRBV28 with TRBJ1-2; tentatively, D is TRBD1 (6 bases). This receptor was identified in a human donor with Susac syndrome. The CDR3 spells CASSSGQPNYGYTF. As DNA, the CDR3 is TGTGCCAGCAGTTCTGGACAGCCGAACTATGGCTACACCTTC.